This TCR beta chain was captured in a study of tumor-infiltrating lymphocytes in primary liver carcinoma. This clonotype came up a few times. One end of the junction varies from germline; a read error may be responsible. Constant-region priming of about 0.5 ug total RNA yielded TCR beta cDNA. Sequencing libraries for TCR beta derived from three nested multiplex PCR rounds that used slightly modified ARM-PCR. In TCRdb, the multiplex PCR reads were re-called with MiXCR into one record per CDR3 protein. The sample lists 84,000 or so distinct CDR3 sequences, approximately 72% occurring once. Both RNA and DNA were isolated together from about 20-30 mg of bulk tissue that had not been sorted. The sample comprised liver tumor tissue from sampling region 1. Subset noted: tumor region T1, superior pole. The clonotype was recovered from a man in his forties with primary liver carcinoma and hepatitis B virus infection.

CDR3 DNA sequence: TGTGCTAGCAGTTTGGGGGCTGTCAAGCAGTACTTT. This codes for CASSLGAVKQYF. The chain couples TRBV12-3 or TRBV12-4 to TRBJ2-7; TRBD1 is a possible D gene (6 bases). The CDR3 consists of 12 residues.